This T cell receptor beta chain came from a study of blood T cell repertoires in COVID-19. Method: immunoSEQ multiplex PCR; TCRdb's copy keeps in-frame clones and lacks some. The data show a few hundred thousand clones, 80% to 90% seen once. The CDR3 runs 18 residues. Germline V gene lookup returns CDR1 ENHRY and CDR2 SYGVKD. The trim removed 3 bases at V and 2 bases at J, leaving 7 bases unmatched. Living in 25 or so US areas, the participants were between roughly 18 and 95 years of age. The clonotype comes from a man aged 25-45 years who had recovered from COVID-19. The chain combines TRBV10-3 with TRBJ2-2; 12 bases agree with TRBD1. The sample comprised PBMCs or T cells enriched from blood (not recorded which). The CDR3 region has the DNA TGTGCCATCAGTGAACACCGGGACAGGGGGCCAAACACCGGGGAGCTGTTTTTT. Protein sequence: CAISEHRDRGPNTGELFF.